This T cell receptor (beta chain) was sequenced during a study of CD8+CD57+ T cells in acquired aplastic anemia. Study-level information: The sorted CD4+ and CD8+ cells yielded an average about 3.5 ug of DNA. Among healthy donors, CD4+ cells averaged about 11 million reads. Study-wide points: Significance was not reached for CD8+ Simpson's diversity between patients and controls. Both patients and controls carried the same twenty-nine CD8+ CDR3 sequences.

This CDR3 has 15 residues. Unmatched junction bases numbered 10, after V lost 6 bases and J lost 6 bases. Per germline, CDR1 SNHLY and CDR2 FYNNEI. Remarks on this clonotype: Its antigen is not known.

TCR beta VDJ and CDR3 profiling used genomic DNA as template. TCRdb recomputed calls from the reads with MiXCR, one row per CDR3 protein. The sample has under 250,000 distinct CDR3 sequences, about a third seen once. The rearrangement joins TRBV2 to TRBJ1-5; 8 positions agree with TRBD1. The sequence was collected from a human donor in good health, serving as a control. The sequenced sample consisted of sorted CD4+, CD8+, or CD8+CD57+ T cells (not recorded which) from PBMCs. CDR3 sequence reads: CASRPLQGDSQPQHF. The CDR3 region has the DNA TGTGCCAGCAGGCCCCTACAGGGGGACAGTCAGCCCCAGCATTTT.